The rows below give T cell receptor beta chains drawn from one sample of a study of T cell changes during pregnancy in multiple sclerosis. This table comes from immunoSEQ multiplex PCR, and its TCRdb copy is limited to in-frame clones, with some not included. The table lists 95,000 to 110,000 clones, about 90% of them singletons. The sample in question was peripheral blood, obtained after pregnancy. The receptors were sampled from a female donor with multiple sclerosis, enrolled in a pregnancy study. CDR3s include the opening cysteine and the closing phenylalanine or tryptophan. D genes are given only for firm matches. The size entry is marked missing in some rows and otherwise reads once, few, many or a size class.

DNA: TGTGCCAGCAGTTTACGGACAGGGGGAGCTGGGGCCAACGTCCTGACTTTC
CDR3: CASSLRTGGAGANVLTF
J: TRBJ2-6
size: -
length: 17
V: TRBV27
D: TRBD1

DNA: TGTGCCAGCAGCCCCAGAACAGGGGACGAGCAGTACTTC
CDR3: CASSPRTGDEQYF
J: TRBJ2-7
size: -
length: 13
V: TRBV11-2
D: TRBD1

DNA: TGTGCCTGGAGTGTGGGGACAGGTCCTTCAGATACGCAGTATTTT
CDR3: CAWSVGTGPSDTQYF
J: TRBJ2-3
size: -
length: 15
V: TRBV30
D: TRBD1

DNA: TGTGCCAGTAGTATCCTCTCGACTAGCACCGGGGAGCTGTTTTTT
CDR3: CASSILSTSTGELFF
J: TRBJ2-2
size: -
length: 15
V: TRBV19
D: -

DNA: TGCGCCAGCAGCTTGATAGGGACAGAAAACATTCAGTACTTC
CDR3: CASSLIGTENIQYF
J: TRBJ2-4
size: -
length: 14
V: TRBV5-1
D: TRBD1

DNA: TGTGCCAGCAGCGCGGGACCTAGCCCCGAGCAGTACTTC
CDR3: CASSAGPSPEQYF
J: TRBJ2-7
size: once
length: 13
V: TRBV5-4
D: -

DNA: TGTGCCAGCAGCTTGACAGGAAATCAGCCCCAGCATTTT
CDR3: CASSLTGNQPQHF
J: TRBJ1-5
size: few
length: 13
V: TRBV6-1
D: -

DNA: TGTGCCAGCAGCTCTCCGGACAGGGGGTTTGGACAGCCCCAGCATTTT
CDR3: CASSSPDRGFGQPQHF
J: TRBJ1-5
size: -
length: 16
V: TRBV7-9
D: TRBD1

DNA: TGTGCCAGCAGTTCCCCAGAGGGACAGGGGGCTTGGGGCTACACCTTC
CDR3: CASSSPEGQGAWGYTF
J: TRBJ1-2
size: -
length: 16
V: TRBV28
D: TRBD1

DNA: TGCGCCAGCAGCCAAGTGGGACTTTACAATGAGCAGTTCTTC
CDR3: CASSQVGLYNEQFF
J: TRBJ2-1
size: -
length: 14
V: TRBV4-1
D: -

DNA: TGTGCCAGCAGCGATAGGCTACAGGGTCAAGGAGGCTACACCTTC
CDR3: CASSDRLQGQGGYTF
J: TRBJ1-2
size: -
length: 15
V: TRBV9
D: -

DNA: TGTGCCAGCAGTTTGTTATCACAGGGGGAGTTCCGAGGCTACACCTTC
CDR3: CASSLLSQGEFRGYTF
J: TRBJ1-2
size: -
length: 16
V: TRBV28
D: TRBD1

DNA: TGCGCCAGCAGCCCTAACGGGGGAGAAGAGACCCAGTACTTC
CDR3: CASSPNGGEETQYF
J: TRBJ2-5
size: once
length: 14
V: TRBV5-1
D: -

DNA: TGCGCCAGCAGCATCGGAGCGGGCCAGACAGATACGCAGTATTTT
CDR3: CASSIGAGQTDTQYF
J: TRBJ2-3
size: -
length: 15
V: TRBV5-1
D: -

DNA: TGCGCCAGCAGCTTGGAGGGGACTAATGAAAAACTGTTTTTT
CDR3: CASSLEGTNEKLFF
J: TRBJ1-4
size: -
length: 14
V: TRBV5-1
D: -

DNA: TGTGCCAGCAGTTACGAAGCGGGAGGGAAGCAGTACTTC
CDR3: CASSYEAGGKQYF
J: TRBJ2-7
size: -
length: 13
V: TRBV6-5
D: TRBD2

DNA: TGTGCCACCAGCAGAGGTGAAGGGGGCGTTCTCGACGAGCAGTACTTC
CDR3: CATSRGEGGVLDEQYF
J: TRBJ2-7
size: once
length: 16
V: TRBV15
D: TRBD1

DNA: TGTGCCAGCAGGTTAAGGGCTAGCGGGACTAACACCGGGGAGCTGTTTTTT
CDR3: CASRLRASGTNTGELFF
J: TRBJ2-2
size: -
length: 17
V: TRBV2
D: TRBD2

DNA: TGCGCCAGCAGCCAAGATCCGCAGGGTAGGTCCTACGAGCAGTACTTC
CDR3: CASSQDPQGRSYEQYF
J: TRBJ2-7
size: -
length: 16
V: TRBV4-3
D: -

DNA: TGTGCCAGCAGCTCCTTAGCGGGAACAGCCTACGAGCAGTACTTC
CDR3: CASSSLAGTAYEQYF
J: TRBJ2-7
size: once
length: 15
V: TRBV7-2
D: TRBD2

DNA: TGCGCCAGCAGCCCGGCCGGGACTAGCGGGACCGGGGAGCTGTTTTTT
CDR3: CASSPAGTSGTGELFF
J: TRBJ2-2
size: -
length: 16
V: TRBV5-1
D: TRBD2

DNA: TGTGCCAGCAGCTTGGCGGGGCGACCTAGCACAGATACGCAGTATTTT
CDR3: CASSLAGRPSTDTQYF
J: TRBJ2-3
size: -
length: 16
V: TRBV11-2
D: -

DNA: TGTGCCAGCTTGGGGACAGGGAAAAACATTCAGTACTTC
CDR3: CASLGTGKNIQYF
J: TRBJ2-4
size: -
length: 13
V: TRBV18
D: TRBD1

DNA: TGTGCCAGCAGCTTTAAAGGACAGGGGGCGGCGAACACCGGGGAGCTGTTTTTT
CDR3: CASSFKGQGAANTGELFF
J: TRBJ2-2
size: -
length: 18
V: TRBV7-2
D: TRBD1

DNA: TGTGCCATCAGGGAAACCGGGACAGGACTATCAGATACGCAGTATTTT
CDR3: CAIRETGTGLSDTQYF
J: TRBJ2-3
size: -
length: 16
V: TRBV10-3
D: TRBD1

DNA: TGTGCCAGTAGTAGCGGGATGCAGGGAAACACCATATATTTT
CDR3: CASSSGMQGNTIYF
J: TRBJ1-3
size: -
length: 14
V: TRBV19
D: -

DNA: TGCGCCAGCAGCTGGACAGGCACGAACACCGGGGAGCTGTTTTTT
CDR3: CASSWTGTNTGELFF
J: TRBJ2-2
size: -
length: 15
V: TRBV5-1
D: TRBD1

DNA: TGCGCCAGCAGCTCCCCGGGACAGGGGATCACCGGGGAGCTGTTTTTT
CDR3: CASSSPGQGITGELFF
J: TRBJ2-2
size: -
length: 16
V: TRBV5-1
D: TRBD1

DNA: TGTGCCAGCCAACCGGGACAGGGAAGAGGCTACACCTTC
CDR3: CASQPGQGRGYTF
J: TRBJ1-2
size: -
length: 13
V: TRBV28
D: TRBD1

DNA: TGTGCCTGGAGTCTTGGAGGGTTCTCTGGAAACACCATATATTTT
CDR3: CAWSLGGFSGNTIYF
J: TRBJ1-3
size: -
length: 15
V: TRBV30
D: -

DNA: TGTGCCAGCAGTAGAGACAGGGGCACCGGGGAGCTGTTTTTT
CDR3: CASSRDRGTGELFF
J: TRBJ2-2
size: -
length: 14
V: TRBV2
D: TRBD1

DNA: TGCGCCAGCAGCCAAGGGACAGGGGGTCAGTTCTACGAGCAGTACTTC
CDR3: CASSQGTGGQFYEQYF
J: TRBJ2-7
size: -
length: 16
V: TRBV4-1
D: TRBD1

DNA: TGTGCCAGCAGAGAAGATTGGCTTTACAATGAGCAGTTCTTC
CDR3: CASREDWLYNEQFF
J: TRBJ2-1
size: -
length: 14
V: TRBV2
D: -

DNA: TGTGCCAGCAGCCATCAGACAGGACGCTTAGCGGGGGAGAATAATGAGCAGTTCTTC
CDR3: CASSHQTGRLAGENNEQFF
J: TRBJ2-1
size: once
length: 19
V: TRBV13
D: TRBD2

DNA: TGTGCCAGCAGCGCGCCTCCCCCGCGGGCAGAAGAGACCCAGTACTTC
CDR3: CASSAPPPRAEETQYF
J: TRBJ2-5
size: -
length: 16
V: TRBV5-4
D: -

DNA: TGTGCCAGCAGCTCGTTAGCGGGAGGGTCGCAGTATTTT
CDR3: CASSSLAGGSQYF
J: TRBJ2-3
size: -
length: 13
V: TRBV7-9
D: TRBD2

DNA: TGTGCCAGCAGCCGAGACCCGGGTGGCGAAAAACTGTTTTTT
CDR3: CASSRDPGGEKLFF
J: TRBJ1-4
size: -
length: 14
V: TRBV9
D: -

DNA: TGTGCCAGCCGCCCCTGGGGGGACAGCTCCTACGAGCAGTACTTC
CDR3: CASRPWGDSSYEQYF
J: TRBJ2-7
size: -
length: 15
V: TRBV28
D: -

DNA: TGTGCCATCAGCTGGACTAGCGGAGAAGAGACCCAGTACTTC
CDR3: CAISWTSGEETQYF
J: TRBJ2-5
size: -
length: 14
V: TRBV10-3
D: TRBD2

DNA: TGTGCCAGCAGTCAAATTCCACAGGGGGTAGGTTACGAGCAGTACTTC
CDR3: CASSQIPQGVGYEQYF
J: TRBJ2-7
size: -
length: 16
V: TRBV11-2
D: TRBD1

DNA: TGCGCCAGCAGACGATGGACTAGCGGGGGGACAAACACCGGGGAGCTGTTTTTT
CDR3: CASRRWTSGGTNTGELFF
J: TRBJ2-2
size: -
length: 18
V: TRBV10-1
D: TRBD2

DNA: TGTGCCAGCAGTTCCAGGAGGGGGAACACTGAAGCTTTCTTT
CDR3: CASSSRRGNTEAFF
J: TRBJ1-1
size: -
length: 14
V: TRBV6-5
D: -

DNA: TGTGCCAGCACCAGACAGGGAGGAACCTACAATGAGCAGTTCTTC
CDR3: CASTRQGGTYNEQFF
J: TRBJ2-1
size: -
length: 15
V: TRBV2
D: -

DNA: TGTGCCAGTAGTATCCGGATTCGGGTGAACACTGAAGCTTTCTTT
CDR3: CASSIRIRVNTEAFF
J: TRBJ1-1
size: -
length: 15
V: TRBV19
D: -

DNA: TGTGCCAGCAGCCCGGGGGGAAGCACAGATACGCAGTATTTT
CDR3: CASSPGGSTDTQYF
J: TRBJ2-3
size: -
length: 14
V: TRBV7-2
D: TRBD2